A selection of T cell receptor beta chains follows, all from one sample in a study of cytomegalovirus exposure and HLA in healthy donors. Sequenced by immunoSEQ multiplex PCR; TCRdb stores in-frame clones only, minus some. The data show 80,000 to 95,000 clones, around nine tenths seen once. The sample comprised PBMCs. The receptors were gathered from a man aged 25-45 years in good health and CMV-seropositive. The CDR3 runs from the conserved cysteine through the conserved F or W. The D gene is left open where the match is weak. Not all rows give a size; the values are once, few, many and, for expanded clones, a class.

v_call	d_call	j_call	clone_size	cdr3_aa	cdr3_nt
TRBV7-9	TRBD2	TRBJ2-3	-	CASSLERGGTDTQYF	TGTGCCAGCAGCTTAGAGCGGGGAGGGACAGATACGCAGTATTTT
TRBV15	-	TRBJ2-5	once	CATSGVLFSRGETQYF	TGTGCCACCAGCGGAGTTCTTTTTAGCCGTGGGGAGACCCAGTACTTC
TRBV28	TRBD2	TRBJ2-7	-	CASSLQAGGPLEQYF	TGTGCCAGCAGTTTACAGGCGGGAGGGCCTCTCGAGCAGTACTTC
TRBV5-1	TRBD2	TRBJ2-2	-	CASSLELAGGRNTGELFF	TGCGCCAGCAGCTTGGAACTAGCGGGAGGGAGGAACACCGGGGAGCTGTTTTTT
TRBV6-1	-	TRBJ1-1	-	CASSPRHLNTEAFF	TGTGCCAGCAGTCCAAGACACCTGAACACTGAAGCTTTCTTT
TRBV9	TRBD2	TRBJ2-3	-	CASIVSGREDTQYF	TGTGCCAGCATCGTTAGCGGGAGGGAAGATACGCAGTATTTT
TRBV6-1	-	TRBJ1-2	once	CASSDPRGVGYGYTF	TGTGCCAGCAGTGACCCCAGGGGAGTCGGATATGGCTACACCTTC
TRBV7-3	TRBD2	TRBJ2-1	-	CASSLQGLAKINEQFF	TGTGCCAGCAGCCTACAGGGACTAGCGAAAATCAATGAGCAGTTCTTC
TRBV6-5	TRBD1	TRBJ2-7	-	CASSSQAGGSHEQYF	TGTGCCAGCAGCTCCCAGGCAGGGGGATCCCACGAGCAGTACTTC
TRBV6-4	-	TRBJ2-3	-	CASSDGATDTQYF	TGTGCCAGCAGTGACGGGGCCACAGATACGCAGTATTTT
TRBV10-3	-	TRBJ1-5	-	CAISDPTLAGQPQHF	TGTGCCATCAGTGATCCGACCCTAGCAGGTCAGCCCCAGCATTTT
TRBV10-3	TRBD1	TRBJ1-1	-	CAIRTGSPLVNTEAFF	TGTGCCATCAGGACAGGGTCCCCATTAGTGAACACTGAAGCTTTCTTT
TRBV10-3	TRBD2	TRBJ2-3	-	CAISDAGTSGRTDTQYF	TGTGCCATCAGTGACGCAGGGACTAGCGGCCGCACAGATACGCAGTATTTT
TRBV5-1	-	TRBJ2-2	-	CASSLGENTGELFF	TGCGCCAGCAGCTTGGGCGAAAACACCGGGGAGCTGTTTTTT
TRBV11-2	TRBD1	TRBJ2-2	-	CASSLVWTGNYGELFF	TGTGCCAGCAGCTTAGTTTGGACAGGGAATTACGGGGAGCTGTTTTTT
TRBV6-1	-	TRBJ2-7	-	CASSKISNYEQYF	TGTGCCAGCAGTAAGATTAGTAACTACGAGCAGTACTTC
TRBV6-5	TRBD1	TRBJ2-7	-	CASSYRQGHNEQYF	TGTGCCAGCAGTTACCGACAGGGGCACAACGAGCAGTACTTC
TRBV5-1	TRBD1	TRBJ2-5	-	CASSLAAQDRRWETQYF	TGCGCCAGCAGCTTGGCCGCCCAGGACAGGAGGTGGGAGACCCAGTACTTC
TRBV27	-	TRBJ2-2	-	CASTMEVRNTGELFF	TGTGCCAGCACCATGGAGGTTAGGAACACCGGGGAGCTGTTTTTT
TRBV28	TRBD1	TRBJ1-2	once	CASSLTGTVYGYTF	TGTGCCAGCAGTCTAACCGGGACAGTATATGGCTACACCTTC
TRBV6-1	-	TRBJ2-1	-	CASSYLAHNEQFF	TGTGCCAGCTCGTATCTAGCCCACAATGAGCAGTTCTTC
TRBV5-6	-	TRBJ1-2	few	CASSFVQGSDGYTF	TGTGCCAGCAGCTTTGTACAGGGATCCGATGGCTACACCTTC
TRBV4-1	TRBD2	TRBJ2-7	-	CASSQDQPIAGTYEQYF	TGCGCCAGCAGCCAAGATCAGCCCATAGCGGGAACCTACGAGCAGTACTTC
TRBV11-2	TRBD2	TRBJ2-5	-	CASSPPGGQETQYF	TGTGCCAGCAGCCCTCCCGGGGGGCAAGAGACCCAGTACTTC
TRBV10-3	TRBD2	TRBJ2-7	-	CAIGGTSGLYEQYF	TGTGCCATCGGAGGGACTAGCGGGCTCTACGAGCAGTACTTC
TRBV7-9	-	TRBJ1-4	-	CASSSPTVNEKLFF	TGTGCCAGCAGCTCGCCGACAGTTAATGAAAAACTGTTTTTT
TRBV4-2	TRBD2	TRBJ2-6	-	CASSQEGGRGANVLTF	TGTGCCAGCAGCCAAGAGGGAGGGAGGGGGGCCAACGTCCTGACTTTC
TRBV19	TRBD2	TRBJ2-1	once	CASSSSGPPYNEQFF	TGTGCCAGTAGTTCTAGCGGGCCCCCCTACAATGAGCAGTTCTTC
TRBV7-9	TRBD1	TRBJ1-1	-	CTSSPNRDSQAFF	TGTACCAGCAGCCCCAACCGGGACAGCCAAGCTTTCTTT
TRBV25-1	-	TRBJ2-3	-	CASSEFSLTDTQYF	TGTGCCAGCAGTGAATTTAGTCTCACAGATACGCAGTATTTT
TRBV20-1	-	TRBJ1-5	-	CSASQNQPQHF	TGCAGTGCTAGTCAGAATCAGCCCCAGCATTTT
TRBV6-6	TRBD1	TRBJ2-5	-	CASSGTGRTQYF	TGTGCCAGCAGCGGGACAGGGAGGACCCAGTACTTC
TRBV4-1	TRBD1	TRBJ2-1	once	CASSTGGINEQFF	TGCGCCAGCAGCACAGGGGGAATCAATGAGCAGTTCTTC
TRBV28	TRBD1	TRBJ1-5	-	CASRGTGSSNQPQHF	TGTGCCAGCAGGGGGACAGGTTCAAGCAATCAGCCCCAGCATTTT
TRBV6-1	TRBD2	TRBJ2-1	once	CASSEGLAGANEQFF	TGTGCCAGCAGTGAAGGACTAGCGGGAGCGAATGAGCAGTTCTTC
TRBV4-2	-	TRBJ2-1	-	CASSPQDRNGVEQFF	TGTGCCAGCAGCCCCCAAGATAGAAACGGGGTTGAGCAGTTCTTC
TRBV4-1	TRBD2	TRBJ2-2	once	CASSQMGLAGSNTGELFF	TGCGCCAGCAGCCAGATGGGCCTAGCGGGAAGCAACACCGGGGAGCTGTTTTTT
TRBV27	-	TRBJ2-1	-	CASSLGGAAEQFF	TGTGCCAGCAGTTTGGGGGGAGCGGCTGAGCAGTTCTTC
TRBV5-1	TRBD1	TRBJ2-2	-	CASSFRQGDTGELFF	TGCGCCAGCAGCTTCCGACAGGGTGACACCGGGGAGCTGTTTTTT
TRBV19	-	TRBJ1-5	-	CASTAGRSHSNQPQHF	TGTGCCAGTACCGCGGGGCGAAGCCATAGCAATCAGCCCCAGCATTTT
TRBV5-1	-	TRBJ2-1	-	CASSTGSASYNEQFF	TGCGCCAGCAGTACGGGGAGTGCGTCCTACAATGAGCAGTTCTTC
TRBV9	-	TRBJ2-5	few	CASSVLGGKETQYF	TGTGCCAGCAGCGTACTAGGAGGAAAAGAGACCCAGTACTTC
TRBV14	-	TRBJ2-3	-	CASSQDTWPTDTQYF	TGTGCCAGCAGCCAAGACACCTGGCCCACAGATACGCAGTATTTT
TRBV7-2	TRBD2	TRBJ2-1	-	CASSLDPLAGEQFF	TGTGCCAGCAGCTTAGATCCACTAGCGGGGGAGCAGTTCTTC
TRBV30	-	TRBJ2-1	once	CAWSPGRDEQFF	TGTGCCTGGAGCCCCGGCAGGGATGAGCAGTTCTTC
TRBV7-3	TRBD2	TRBJ2-1	-	CASSSPGLAGRRAYNEQFF	TGTGCCAGCAGCTCGCCGGGACTAGCGGGAAGACGGGCCTACAATGAGCAGTTCTTC
TRBV5-1	TRBD1	TRBJ1-2	few	CASSLAVRDRVPTNYGYTF	TGCGCCAGCAGCTTGGCCGTTCGGGACAGGGTTCCTACTAACTATGGCTACACCTTC
TRBV7-2	-	TRBJ2-3	-	CASSLSSGWGTDTQYF	TGTGCCAGCAGCTTGAGTAGCGGCTGGGGCACAGATACGCAGTATTTT
TRBV2	TRBD2	TRBJ2-3	-	CASSEALAGTDTQYF	TGTGCCAGCAGTGAAGCTCTAGCGGGAACAGATACGCAGTATTTT
TRBV28	TRBD2	TRBJ2-2	-	CASSLTGLAGVTGELFF	TGTGCCAGCAGTTTGACCGGACTAGCGGGAGTCACCGGGGAGCTGTTTTTT
TRBV7-9	-	TRBJ2-7	-	CASSFKDGAYEQYF	TGTGCCAGCAGCTTTAAAGACGGAGCCTACGAGCAGTACTTC
TRBV11-2	TRBD2	TRBJ2-7	once	CASIGAGEDEQYF	TGTGCCAGCATCGGGGCGGGAGAGGACGAGCAGTACTTC
TRBV28	TRBD1	TRBJ1-1	-	CASSFTDRVNTEAFF	TGTGCCAGCAGTTTCACCGACAGGGTGAACACTGAAGCTTTCTTT
TRBV7-9	-	TRBJ1-1	-	CASSSGGNTEAFF	TGTGCCAGCAGCTCCGGGGGAAACACTGAAGCTTTCTTT
TRBV9	-	TRBJ1-3	-	CASSVGTVGGNTIYF	TGTGCCAGCAGCGTAGGTACAGTGGGTGGAAACACCATATATTTT